Listed below are T cell receptor beta chains from one sample, sequenced in a study of beta chain features in type 1 diabetes. Clones were read by immunoSEQ multiplex PCR, and TCRdb kept only the in-frame ones, dropping some. This sample carries about 700,000 clones, roughly 12% of them seen once, and the ten largest clones take approximately 0.021%. The source material was naive CD4+ T cells from blood. The receptors originated from a man aged 18 to 30 with type 1 diabetes. Each CDR3 is given with its conserved first and last residue. Fields, in order: J gene, V gene, CDR3 protein.

J gene: TRBJ2-1
V gene: TRBV5-1
CDR3 protein: CASRQTSGFNNEQFF

J gene: TRBJ2-1
V gene: TRBV6-1
CDR3 protein: CATQGALVYNEQFF

J gene: TRBJ1-1
V gene: TRBV7-3
CDR3 protein: CASSSRTANTEAFF

J gene: TRBJ1-1
V gene: TRBV7-8
CDR3 protein: CASLYHTEAFF

J gene: TRBJ2-5
V gene: TRBV29-1
CDR3 protein: CSVDPDRAQETQYF

J gene: TRBJ2-3
V gene: TRBV7-2
CDR3 protein: CASSLSGQGRADTQYF

J gene: TRBJ1-2
V gene: TRBV27
CDR3 protein: CASSLSGNYGYTF

J gene: TRBJ1-6
V gene: TRBV27
CDR3 protein: CASRTRVSPLHF

J gene: TRBJ2-7
V gene: TRBV9
CDR3 protein: CASSVASGGASEQYF

J gene: TRBJ1-5
V gene: TRBV2
CDR3 protein: CASSEGSQSNQPQHF

J gene: TRBJ1-1
V gene: TRBV25-1
CDR3 protein: CASSPHWGGRYTEAFF

J gene: TRBJ2-2
V gene: TRBV6-4
CDR3 protein: CASSATSGRTGELFF

J gene: TRBJ1-2
V gene: TRBV13
CDR3 protein: CASSSDAGNYGYTF

J gene: TRBJ1-5
V gene: TRBV7-9
CDR3 protein: CASSRGQGLGPQHF

J gene: TRBJ1-1
V gene: TRBV29-1
CDR3 protein: CSVARTAEAFF

J gene: TRBJ2-7
V gene: TRBV5-6
CDR3 protein: CASSLSSYEQYF

J gene: TRBJ1-1
V gene: TRBV11-2
CDR3 protein: CASSLEGEGTEAFF

J gene: TRBJ2-5
V gene: TRBV6-5
CDR3 protein: CASGGQETQYF

J gene: TRBJ2-1
V gene: TRBV19
CDR3 protein: CASSSLTSGANEQFF

J gene: TRBJ2-5
V gene: TRBV6-1
CDR3 protein: CSKGLAGGETQYF

J gene: TRBJ2-5
V gene: TRBV15
CDR3 protein: CATSSSGGNQETQYF

J gene: TRBJ2-2
V gene: TRBV10-2
CDR3 protein: CASRGRSTGELFF

J gene: TRBJ1-1
V gene: TRBV19
CDR3 protein: CASSVTSSVNTEAFF

J gene: TRBJ2-7
V gene: TRBV30
CDR3 protein: CAWSATGDEQYF

J gene: TRBJ1-6
V gene: TRBV6-6
CDR3 protein: CASSYATEAPLHF

J gene: TRBJ2-1
V gene: TRBV14
CDR3 protein: CASSQTGTDNEQFF

J gene: TRBJ2-7
V gene: TRBV19
CDR3 protein: CASNFFEIGEQYF

J gene: TRBJ1-2
V gene: TRBV6-1
CDR3 protein: CASGGNYGYTF

J gene: TRBJ2-7
V gene: TRBV5-1
CDR3 protein: CASSGPGSKSYEQYF

J gene: TRBJ1-6
V gene: TRBV28
CDR3 protein: CASSPWGAQGSPLHF

J gene: TRBJ1-1
V gene: TRBV6-1
CDR3 protein: CASIKYPGSNTEAFF

J gene: TRBJ2-7
V gene: TRBV7-2
CDR3 protein: CASSLGGRPFYEQYF

J gene: TRBJ1-5
V gene: TRBV30
CDR3 protein: CAWQKDSFNQPQHF

J gene: TRBJ1-1
V gene: TRBV6-5
CDR3 protein: CASSYWTGGKTEAFF

J gene: TRBJ1-2
V gene: TRBV4-1
CDR3 protein: CASSQEGSRGVSYTF

J gene: TRBJ2-3
V gene: TRBV19
CDR3 protein: CASSTTGSDTQYF

J gene: TRBJ1-6
V gene: TRBV6-1
CDR3 protein: CASSEAPGFSSPLHF

J gene: TRBJ1-6
V gene: TRBV6-5
CDR3 protein: CASSSGTANSPLHF

J gene: TRBJ1-2
V gene: TRBV4-1
CDR3 protein: CASSQVDAGLIYGYTF

J gene: TRBJ2-5
V gene: TRBV30
CDR3 protein: CAWEGGSETQYF

J gene: TRBJ2-1
V gene: TRBV6-4
CDR3 protein: CASSRGQSSYNEQFF

J gene: TRBJ2-3
V gene: TRBV7-9
CDR3 protein: CASSPAWGLARSTDTQYF

J gene: TRBJ2-2
V gene: TRBV4-1
CDR3 protein: CASSLQGARTGELFF

J gene: TRBJ2-7
V gene: TRBV4-1
CDR3 protein: CASSQREGTGSFGQYF

J gene: TRBJ1-1
V gene: TRBV19
CDR3 protein: CASSTGENTEAFF

J gene: TRBJ1-5
V gene: TRBV30
CDR3 protein: CAWTGGADDSNQPQHF

J gene: TRBJ2-1
V gene: TRBV7-2
CDR3 protein: CASSPSGGGPNEQFF

J gene: TRBJ1-1
V gene: TRBV10-2
CDR3 protein: CASSETSMNTEAFF

J gene: TRBJ2-3
V gene: TRBV19
CDR3 protein: CASSSLAGRDTQYF

J gene: TRBJ1-6
V gene: TRBV9
CDR3 protein: CASSVGDLSESPLHF

J gene: TRBJ2-3
V gene: TRBV10-3
CDR3 protein: CAISDDRVGDTQYF

J gene: TRBJ2-7
V gene: TRBV10-3
CDR3 protein: CAISESYGPSYEQYF

J gene: TRBJ2-5
V gene: TRBV2
CDR3 protein: CASSETETQYF

J gene: TRBJ1-1
V gene: TRBV7-9
CDR3 protein: CASSFRSTGMLAEAFF

J gene: TRBJ2-3
V gene: TRBV9
CDR3 protein: CASSVMAAATDTQYF

J gene: TRBJ1-3
V gene: TRBV4-1
CDR3 protein: CASSQGHSGNTIYF

J gene: TRBJ1-6
V gene: TRBV6-5
CDR3 protein: CASSYSRDRVSPLHF

J gene: TRBJ2-6
V gene: TRBV19
CDR3 protein: CASSIMGTGANVLTF